This T cell receptor beta chain was documented in a study of OX40 agonist ivuxolimab in advanced cancers. Study-level information: The study enrolled dose-escalation patients with hepatocellular carcinoma, melanoma, renal cell or head and neck cancer. Prior therapy, whether anti-PD-1, anti-PD-L1 or anti-CTLA-4, was allowed, and roughly 41% had some.

The V and J ends lost 6 bases and 2 bases, in that order; junction bases with no gene match: 9. Germline CDR1 is MDHEN and CDR2 is SYDVKM. CDR3 length: 16 residues. Study observations and caveats: Clonal expansion was seen in CD4+ and CD8+ blood T cells by week 6 at 0.1 to 3.0 mg/kg.

Method: immunoSEQ multiplex PCR; TCRdb's copy keeps in-frame clones and lacks some. Found here are 98,000 or so clones, 70% to 90% of them singletons; the top ten hold more than 0.8%. If patients had autoimmune disease history or systemic immunosuppression, they were excluded. Concerning this clone itself: No antigen is known for it.

The sequence derives from an adult with an advanced solid tumor such as melanoma, head and neck, liver or kidney cancer. Here the sequenced sample was CD4+ or CD8+ T cells sorted from blood, taken in a trial of the OX40 agonist ivuxolimab. The chain joins TRBV28 to TRBJ2-2; 7 bases map to TRBD2. For the CDR3, the DNA is TGTGCCAGCAGCCCCCCTAGCGGAGAAAACACCGGGGAGCTGTTTTTT. This encodes CASSPPSGENTGELFF. Variable domain in full (rest from reference TRBV28 and TRBJ2-2): DVKVTQSSRYLVKRTGEKVFLECVQDMDHENMFWYRQDPGLGLRLIYFSYDVKMKEKGDIPEGYSVSREKKERFSLILESASTNQTSMYLCASSPPSGENTGELFFGEGSRLTVL.